This T cell receptor (beta chain) stems from a study of blood T cell repertoires in COVID-19. Study-level information: Spain, Italy and the United States supplied samples that represented acute and convalescent COVID-19. In each case, the material was cDNA or gDNA derived from T cells, B-cell-depleted T cells, or PBMCs.

Profiling relied on immunoSEQ multiplex PCR, and the TCRdb table lists in-frame clones only, not all of them. The sample comprises fewer than 120,000 clones, 70% to 80% of which are singletons, and 6.5% to 8.5% rests with the top ten. This clonotype was obtained from a woman in her sixties with acute or convalescent COVID-19. Sequenced sample: peripheral blood.

The CDR3 DNA follows: TGCGCCAGCAGCTTGGCCGGGCTAGCGGCCTCAGATACGCAGTATTTT. Residues: CASSLAGLAASDTQYF. The gene calls are TRBV5-1 and TRBJ2-3; TRBD2 agrees at 7 bases. J gave up 4 bases and V 0 bases, and 8 bases lay outside the gene matches. Germline CDR1 and CDR2: SGHRS and YFSETQ. This CDR3 comprises 16 residues.